A single sample is the source of the 21 T cell receptor beta chains below, sequenced in a study of cytomegalovirus exposure and HLA in healthy donors. PCR was performed using 60 Vbeta and 13 Jbeta primers. Only in-frame clones appear in the TCRdb table, and some are missing; sequencing was by immunoSEQ multiplex PCR. The table includes roughly 180,000 clones, 9.5% detected once. The specimen was PBMCs. These receptors originate from a woman between 25 and 40 years old in good health and CMV-seropositive.

The rearrangement uses TRBV5-1 and TRBJ2-7; TRBD2 matches at 8 bases. Germline CDR1 SGHRS, CDR2 YFSETQ. The ends lost 1 base at V and 4 bases at J; junction bases unmatched: 7. This CDR3 contains 15 residues. In DNA form, the CDR3 reads TGCGCCAGCAGCTTGTTCGGGGGGGACGTTTACGAGCAGTACTTC. Amino acids: CASSLFGGDVYEQYF.

V and J are TRBV11-2 and TRBJ1-1; D is ambiguous. Germline V CDR1 and CDR2: SGHAT, FQNNGV. CDR3 size: 14 residues. With 0 bases removed from V and 3 bases from J, the gap between germline ends came to 8 bases. The CDR3 loop reads CASSLDFQYTEAFF. The CDR3, as DNA: TGTGCCAGCAGCTTAGATTTCCAATACACTGAAGCTTTCTTT. The full variable domain, its missing parts supplied by reference TRBV11-2 and TRBJ1-1, is EAGVAQSPRYKIIEKRQSVAFWCNPISGHATLYWYQQILGQGPKLLIQFQNNGVVDDSQLPKDRFSAERLKGVDSTLKIQPAKLEDSAVYLCASSLDFQYTEAFFGQGTRLTVV.

Of note for this clone: The same CDR3 also results from other DNA sequences found in this sample. V usage is TRBV30 and J usage is TRBJ2-2; TRBD1 matches 9 bases. J gave up 6 bases and V 2 bases, and 10 bases lay outside the gene matches. Looked up from germline, CDR1 is GTSNPN and CDR2 is SVGIG (reference sequence). The CDR3 covers 16 residues. The CDR3, as DNA: TGTGCCTGGAGTAGAACCGGGACAGGGCGCCCCGGGGAGCTGTTTTTT. This sequence encodes CAWSRTGTGRPGELFF.

This clone showed up just a few times. The V gene is TRBV14, the J gene TRBJ1-2, with D unresolved. Per the germline V gene, CDR1 is SGHDN and CDR2 is FVKESK. V lost 3 bases and J lost 9, with 14 bases in between. The CDR3 contains 13 residues. The CDR3 is CASSHLSRSSYTF. CDR3 DNA sequence: TGTGCCAGCAGCCATCTTTCTAGGTCGAGCTACACCTTC. Filled out from reference TRBV14 and TRBJ1-2, the complete variable domain reads EAGVTQFPSHSVIEKGQTVTLRCDPISGHDNLYWYRRVMGKEIKFLLHFVKESKQDESGMPNNRFLAERTGGTYSTLKVQPAELEDSGVYFCASSHLSRSSYTFGSGTRLTVV.

This clone was observed a handful of times. V usage is TRBV19 and J usage is TRBJ2-1; the match to TRBD2 covers 8 bases. The CDR3 has 18 amino acids. The V gene end was trimmed by 3 bases and the J gene end by 5 bases; junction bases not matched to a gene: 15. CDR1 is LNHDA and CDR2 is SQIVND in the germline V gene (reference sequence). The CDR3 DNA reads as TGTGCCAGTAGTATTCTGACTAGCGAGATCTACCCTAACAATGAGCAGTTCTTC. Translated: CASSILTSEIYPNNEQFF.

The V and J genes are TRBV5-4 and TRBJ2-2; 10 nucleotides agree with TRBD2. CDR1 is SGHNT and CDR2 is YYREEE in the germline V gene (reference sequence). J gave up 6 bases and V 5 bases, and 7 bases lay outside the gene matches. The CDR3 totals 15 residues. The CDR3 DNA reads TGTGCCAGCAGAGGCGGGACTAGCGTTGCCGGGGAGCTGTTTTTT. Translated: CASRGGTSVAGELFF.

V usage is TRBV12-2 and J usage is TRBJ2-7; the table's TRBD1 call for D was not verified on the DNA. TRBV12-2 corresponds to a pseudogene. The CDR3 has 16 amino acids. In nucleotides, the CDR3 is TGTGCAAGTCGCTTGGTGCGGGACAGGGGGATCAACGAGCAGTACTTC. Translated: CASRLVRDRGINEQYF.

The chain joins TRBV30 to TRBJ2-5; no clear D gene. The better agreement between TRBJ2-7 and the DNA end casts doubt on the J call. This CDR3 has 12 amino acids. Germline CDR1 is GTSNPN and CDR2 is SVGIG (reference sequence). The CDR3 DNA sequence: TGTGCCTGGAGTCCCCAGCGCTACGAGCAGTACTTC. The encoded protein is CAWSPQRYEQYF.

This clone was seen only a few times. The CDR3: CASGPASYSYEQYF. The CDR3 DNA sequence: TGTGCTAGTGGTCCAGCTAGTTATTCCTACGAGCAGTACTTC. This sequence joins TRBV12-5 and TRBJ2-7, with no clear D. V dropped 5 bases and J dropped 1 base, with 12 bases sitting between them. CDR1 is LGHNT, CDR2 FRNRAP, per germline. The CDR3 contains 14 residues.

A few counts support this clone. The genes are TRBV5-1 and TRBJ2-7, with D perhaps TRBD1 (5 bases). The germline gives CDR1 SGHRS, CDR2 YFSETQ. Between the trimmed V and J ends, which lost 2 bases and 6 bases, there was a span of 18 bases. The CDR3 has 15 residues. The CDR3 coding sequence is TGCGCCAGCAGCTTAATGGACAACTTCTCTAGCGAGCAGTACTTC. Translation gives CASSLMDNFSSEQYF.

The chain combines TRBV4-1 with TRBJ1-2, with 8 bases lining up with TRBD1. V was pared by 2 bases and J by 10 bases, with 12 bases of the junction left unmatched. The CDR3 is 15 amino acids. From germline, CDR1 is MGHRA and CDR2 YSYEKL. The CDR3 is CASSQTQTGASLYTF. The DNA of the CDR3 is TGCGCCAGCAGCCAAACTCAGACAGGGGCCTCCCTCTACACCTTC.

This clone was counted many times. V usage is TRBV7-9 and J usage is TRBJ2-7; 8 bases line up with TRBD1. The CDR3 totals 15 residues. The junction had 10 bases not matched to a gene; V was cut back by 4 bases and J by 5 bases. The germline CDR1 and CDR2 sequences are SEHNR and FQNEAQ (reference sequence). The chain's CDR3 is CASSSDRGKHHEQYF. CDR3 nucleotides: TGTGCCAGCAGCTCTGACAGGGGAAAGCACCACGAGCAGTACTTC.

Only a few counts were recorded for this clone. The chain links TRBV5-5 to TRBJ1-1; D is unresolved. V shed 5 bases and J shed 7 bases, with 18 bases lying between them. Germline assignment: CDR1 SGHKS and CDR2 YYEKEE (reference sequence). The CDR3 has 14 residues. The CDR3 loop reads CASSYGPGSSEAFF. The CDR3 DNA follows: TGTGCCAGCAGTTATGGCCCTGGCTCTAGTGAAGCTTTCTTT.

Written as DNA, the CDR3 is TGCGCCAGCAGCGTTACAGGGGAAACTGAAGCTTTCTTT. This encodes CASSVTGETEAFF. The chain joins TRBV5-1 to TRBJ1-1; 7 bases fit TRBD1. CDR3 length equals 13 residues. Per germline, CDR1 SGHRS and CDR2 YFSETQ. With 4 bases clipped from V and 5 bases from J, the junction kept 5 bases outside the gene matches. The whole variable domain, filled in from reference TRBV5-1 and TRBJ1-1, reads KAGVTQTPRYLIKTRGQQVTLSCSPISGHRSVSWYQQTPGQGLQFLFEYFSETQRNKGNFPGRFSGRQFSNSRSEMNVSTLELGDSALYLCASSVTGETEAFFGQGTRLTVV.

Only a few counts were recorded for this clone. The rearrangement links TRBV7-8 to TRBJ1-4; weak D call: TRBD1 (5 bases). The V end was cut by 6 bases, the J end by 4 bases, with 18 bases between. The CDR3 loop spans 16 amino acids. CDR1 and CDR2 from the germline V gene are SGHVS and FQNEAQ. For the CDR3, the DNA is TGTGCCAGCAGTTGGGGGGGTTCCTCGTTTAATGAAAAACTGTTTTTT. It codes for CASSWGGSSFNEKLFF.

The rearrangement joins TRBV13 to TRBJ2-5; 9 positions match TRBD2. The CDR3 runs 13 residues. From germline, CDR1 is PRHDT and CDR2 FYEKMQ (reference sequence). V lost 7 bases and J lost 2; bases outside the gene matches: 2. CDR3 sequence: CASKREVQETQYF. DNA of the CDR3: TGTGCCAGCAAGCGGGAGGTACAAGAGACCCAGTACTTC. Variable domain in full (rest from reference TRBV13 and TRBJ2-5): AAGVIQSPRHLIKEKRETATLKCYPIPRHDTVYWYQQGPGQDPQFLISFYEKMQSDKGSIPDRFSAQQFSDYHSELNMSSLELGDSALYFCASKREVQETQYFGPGTRLLVL.

This clone was detected only a few times. The J gene is TRBJ1-1, the V gene TRBV6-1; 8 bases line up with TRBD1. The CDR3 runs to 14 residues. Germline V lookup: CDR1 MNHNS, CDR2 SASEGT. V gave up 10 bases and J gave up 4 bases; unmatched junction bases: 11. The CDR3 region has the DNA TGTGCCACCCAACGACAGGGGTTTAGCACTGAAGCTTTCTTT. This translates into CATQRQGFSTEAFF.

Here the CDR3 reads CASSLTRNTGELFF. In nucleotides, the CDR3 is TGCGCCAGCAGCTTAACTAGGAACACCGGGGAGCTGTTTTTT. The chain recombines TRBV5-1 with TRBJ2-2; the D gene is possibly TRBD2 (5 bases). Germline V lookup: CDR1 SGHRS, CDR2 YFSETQ. The length of the CDR3 is 14 residues. The ends were cut back, 2 bases at V and 1 base at J, with 6 bases in the middle.

The chain has TRBV10-2 and TRBJ2-7; TRBD2 agrees at 13 bases. Losses at the gene ends were 6 bases for V and 6 bases for J; bases not matched to a gene: 2. The CDR3 runs 13 residues. Per germline, CDR1 WSHSY and CDR2 SAAADI. DNA of the CDR3: TGCGCCAGCAGGGGACTAGCGGGATCCGAGCAGTACTTC. Its translation is CASRGLAGSEQYF.

This clone was detected a few times. This rearrangement joins TRBV5-1 to TRBJ1-1; D may be TRBD1 (6 bases). The CDR3 sequence is 13 residues long. CDR1 and CDR2 from the germline V gene are SGHRS and YFSETQ. Trimming pared 0 bases from V and 7 bases from J, leaving 10 bases between. The CDR3 sequence is CASSLEGTIEAFF. CDR3 coding DNA: TGCGCCAGCAGCTTGGAAGGGACAATTGAAGCTTTCTTT.

The chain links TRBV13 to TRBJ2-1; 7 bases match TRBD1. The CDR3 covers 15 residues. From germline, CDR1 is PRHDT and CDR2 FYEKMQ (reference sequence). The V gene end was trimmed by 1 base and the J gene end by 10 bases; junction bases not matched to a gene: 10. The CDR3: CASSLAQGNMDEQFF. The CDR3 DNA sequence: TGTGCCAGCAGCTTAGCACAGGGGAACATGGACGAGCAGTTCTTC.